This entry concerns a single TCR beta chain. This sample stems from a study of blood T cell repertoires in COVID-19. The table came from immunoSEQ multiplex PCR; TCRdb's copy has only in-frame clones and leaves some out. The table lists roughly 250,000 clones, about four fifths of them singletons. The sample consisted of peripheral blood. The receptor was derived from a woman of 80 years or more with acute or convalescent COVID-19.

CDR3 nucleotides: TGTGCCAGCAAACAACAGGACTATGGCTACACCTTC. Translation: CASKQQDYGYTF. V gene TRBV2 combines with J gene TRBJ1-2; possibly TRBD1 for D (5 bases). CDR3 length: 12 amino acids. Per the germline V gene, CDR1 is SNHLY and CDR2 is FYNNEI. The ends were cut back, 7 bases at V and 3 bases at J, with 9 bases in the middle.